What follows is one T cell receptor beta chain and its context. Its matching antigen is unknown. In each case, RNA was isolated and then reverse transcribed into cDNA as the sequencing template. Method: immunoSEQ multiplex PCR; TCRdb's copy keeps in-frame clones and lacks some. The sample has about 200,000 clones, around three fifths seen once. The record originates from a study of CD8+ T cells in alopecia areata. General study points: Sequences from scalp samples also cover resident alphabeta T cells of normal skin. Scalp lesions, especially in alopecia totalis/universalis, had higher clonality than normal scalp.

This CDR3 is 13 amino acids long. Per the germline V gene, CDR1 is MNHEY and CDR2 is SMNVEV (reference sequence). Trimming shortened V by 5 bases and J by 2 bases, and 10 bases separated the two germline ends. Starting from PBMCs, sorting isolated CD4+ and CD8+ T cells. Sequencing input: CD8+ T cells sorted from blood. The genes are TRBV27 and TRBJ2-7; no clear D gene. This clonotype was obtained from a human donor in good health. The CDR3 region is CASSHRSPYEQYF. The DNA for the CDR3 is TGTGCCAGCAGTCACCGGAGTCCCTACGAGCAGTACTTC.